Listed below are T cell receptor beta chains from one sample, sequenced in a study of somatic mutations in cytotoxic T cells in rheumatoid arthritis. Produced via immunoSEQ multiplex PCR; TCRdb's table is partial and in-frame only. This table holds about 19,000 clones, 75% to 90% found once. The specimen sequenced was CD8+ T cells sorted from blood. The origin of the receptors is a woman in her forties with rheumatoid arthritis. Each CDR3 is given with its conserved first and last residue. D genes are given only for firm matches. A clone size is listed for some rows: how often the clone was seen (once, few, many), or a class if it is expanded.

>NA|NA|TRBJ2-7|TRBV5-1
TGCGCCAGCAGCCCCGTCAGTGGCCTCTCCGAGCAGTACTTC
CASSPVSGLSEQYF
>TRBD1|NA|TRBJ1-6|TRBV2
TGTGCCAGCAGTCTGAACAGGGGCGAGGCTTCCTATAATTCACCCCTCCACTTT
CASSLNRGEASYNSPLHF
>TRBD2|few|TRBJ2-2|TRBV4-1
TGCGCCAGCAGCCAAGATCAGGCACTAGCGACGAACACCGGGGAGCTGTTTTTT
CASSQDQALATNTGELFF
>TRBD1|once|TRBJ2-7|TRBV11-1
TGTGCCAGCAGCTTAGCGGGACAGGGGGCAGTTGAGCAGTACTTC
CASSLAGQGAVEQYF
>NA|NA|TRBJ1-6|TRBV30
TGTGCCTGGACCTTTCGGGCAGGAGCGGGTTCACCCCTCCACTTT
CAWTFRAGAGSPLHF
>TRBD2|NA|TRBJ2-4|TRBV11-1
TGTGCCAGCAGCAGGGGGACTAGCGGGAGGGAGGACATTCAGTACTTC
CASSRGTSGREDIQYF
>NA|NA|TRBJ2-3|TRBV5-6
TGTGCCAGCAGCTCCAAATGGGTCACTCGGGCAGATACGCAGTATTTT
CASSSKWVTRADTQYF
>NA|once|TRBJ2-7|TRBV2
TGTGCCAGCAGTCCCACACACGTCACCTACGAGCAGTACTTC
CASSPTHVTYEQYF
>NA|NA|TRBJ2-5|TRBV7-9
TGTGCCAGCAGTTCCCAGGGCCAAGAGACCCAGTACTTC
CASSSQGQETQYF
>NA|NA|TRBJ1-2|TRBV10-2
TGCGCCAGCAGTGACTATGGGACTTCACTTGATGGCTACACCTTC
CASSDYGTSLDGYTF
>NA|NA|TRBJ1-6|TRBV4-1
TGCGCCAGCAGCCAAGAGGGCGGGCAGAATAATTCACCCCTCCACTTT
CASSQEGGQNNSPLHF
>NA|NA|TRBJ2-2|TRBV13
TGTGCCAGCCTAATGACAGGCCCCACGAACACCGGGGAGCTGTTTTTT
CASLMTGPTNTGELFF
>NA|few|TRBJ1-1|TRBV7-8
TGTGCCAGCAGCCTCCAACGGGAGGTTGAAGCTTTCTTT
CASSLQREVEAFF
>TRBD1|NA|TRBJ2-3|TRBV5-1
TGCGCCAGCAGATCCGGGACAGGGTTTGATACGCAGTATTTT
CASRSGTGFDTQYF
>NA|few|TRBJ1-5|TRBV29-1
TGCAGCGTTGGCCCAGGGGACCAGCCCCAGCATTTT
CSVGPGDQPQHF
>NA|NA|TRBJ2-2|TRBV19
TGTGCCAGTAGTATCGGAGACACCGGGGAGCTGTTTTTT
CASSIGDTGELFF
>NA|NA|TRBJ1-2|TRBV19
TGTGCCAGTAGTATATTTTCGGAGTGGGACACCCTCCATCGGGGCTACACCTTC
CASSIFSEWDTLHRGYTF
>TRBD2|NA|TRBJ2-7|TRBV5-6
TGTGCCAGCAGCTTCGGACTAGCGGGCTACGAGCAGTACTTC
CASSFGLAGYEQYF
>TRBD2|NA|TRBJ2-2|TRBV2
TGTGCCAGCAGGCCCATGGCCGGGGGGGACACCGGGGAGCTGTTTTTT
CASRPMAGGDTGELFF
>NA|NA|TRBJ2-7|TRBV18
TGTGCCAGCTCACCCCGAGGGGGGGCGACATGGTACGAGCAGTACTTC
CASSPRGGATWYEQYF
>TRBD1|NA|TRBJ1-1|TRBV19
TGTGCCAGTAGTCCCGACAGGGACGACATGAACACTGAAGCTTTCTTT
CASSPDRDDMNTEAFF
>NA|NA|TRBJ2-5|TRBV7-8
TGTGCCAGCAGCTTGCTGAACTACCCTAGCGAGACCCAGTACTTC
CASSLLNYPSETQYF
>TRBD2|NA|TRBJ2-7|TRBV9
TGTGCCAGCAGCGCAGAGCGACGGGGGGACTACGAGCAGTACTTC
CASSAERRGDYEQYF
>NA|NA|TRBJ2-7|TRBV30
TGTGCCTGGAGTAAGAAAGACGGACAGCCCTACGAGCAGTACTTC
CAWSKKDGQPYEQYF
>NA|few|TRBJ2-7|TRBV29-1
TGCAGCGTCCGGACACCCGTGGTGCGGTACTTC
CSVRTPVVRYF
>TRBD1|NA|TRBJ1-2|TRBV19
TGTGCCAGCCTCACGACAGGGGGCGCGATCTATGGCTACACCTTC
CASLTTGGAIYGYTF
>NA|few|TRBJ1-1|TRBV29-1
TGCAGCGTTGAAGGGCAGGGCCGGGAAGCTTTCTTT
CSVEGQGREAFF
>TRBD2|NA|TRBJ2-1|TRBV15
TGTGCCACCAGCAGACCGGGACTAGCGTACAATGAGCAGTTCTTC
CATSRPGLAYNEQFF
>TRBD1|NA|TRBJ1-5|TRBV10-2
TGCGCCAGCAGTCTCCTTCCCCCCGGACAGGGGTCTAATCAGCCCCAGCATTTT
CASSLLPPGQGSNQPQHF
>TRBD1|NA|TRBJ1-2|TRBV5-5
TGTGCCAGCAGCTCCGTCGGGACAGGAAACTATGGCTACACCTTC
CASSSVGTGNYGYTF
>TRBD1|NA|TRBJ2-7|TRBV5-1
TGCGCCAGCAGCGCTGGACAGGGGCATTCCTACGAGCAGTACTTC
CASSAGQGHSYEQYF
>TRBD2|NA|TRBJ2-5|TRBV7-8
TGTGCCAGCAGCCCCCGACTAGCGGGGGGGTTAAGGGAAGAGACCCAGTACTTC
CASSPRLAGGLREETQYF
>TRBD1|few|TRBJ1-5|TRBV30
TGTGCCTGGGCGGACAGGGGGTCCTGGCAGCCCCAGCATTTT
CAWADRGSWQPQHF
>NA|few|TRBJ2-7|TRBV5-4
TGTGCCAGCAGCATTACCGGGACAACCTACGAGCAGTACTTC
CASSITGTTYEQYF
>TRBD1|NA|TRBJ1-2|TRBV6-1
TGTGCCAGCAGTGATTGGACAGGGTGGAAGAATGGCTACACCTTC
CASSDWTGWKNGYTF
>NA|NA|TRBJ2-4|TRBV20-1
TGCAGTGGGCAGGACAAAAACATTCAGTACTTC
CSGQDKNIQYF
>NA|NA|TRBJ2-5|TRBV7-8
TGTGCCAGCAGCTTACGGTGGGCAGTACAAGAGACCCAGTACTTC
CASSLRWAVQETQYF
>NA|NA|TRBJ1-2|TRBV5-4
TGTGCCAGCAGCCCTAGTGGGGGCGAGTTCGCTTATGGCTACACCTTC
CASSPSGGEFAYGYTF
>NA|once|TRBJ2-7|TRBV5-8
TGTGCCAGCAGCTCCTGGACAGATCCCTACGAGCAGTACTTC
CASSSWTDPYEQYF
>TRBD2|NA|TRBJ2-3|TRBV9
TGTGCCAGCAGCTCCGGACTAGCGGGGTTCACAGATACGCAGTATTTT
CASSSGLAGFTDTQYF
>TRBD2|NA|TRBJ2-1|TRBV5-6
TGTGCCAGCAGCCCAAGCGGGATTTCCTACAATGAGCAGTTCTTC
CASSPSGISYNEQFF
>NA|NA|TRBJ2-3|TRBV6-5
TGTGCCAGCAAGGGACTCACAGATACGCAGTATTTT
CASKGLTDTQYF
>TRBD1|NA|TRBJ2-5|TRBV25-1
TGTGCCAGCAGTCCCTGGGACAGTCAAGAGACCCAGTACTTC
CASSPWDSQETQYF
>TRBD2|large|TRBJ2-7|TRBV28
TGTGCCAGCAGCTCTTGGCTAGTCGGGACTAGCGGGATCTACGAGCAGTACTTC
CASSSWLVGTSGIYEQYF
>NA|NA|TRBJ2-1|TRBV4-1
TGCGCCAGCAGCCAAGATCACTATGAGCAGTTCTTC
CASSQDHYEQFF
>NA|NA|TRBJ1-1|TRBV29-1
TGCAGCGTTGTGTACACAGGCGCTTTCGCTGAAGCTTTCTTT
CSVVYTGAFAEAFF
>TRBD1|NA|TRBJ1-1|TRBV7-6
TGTGCCAGCAGCCCCGGGACAGCTATGAACACTGAAGCTTTCTTT
CASSPGTAMNTEAFF
>TRBD2|NA|TRBJ2-2|TRBV9
TGCGGAAGCGGGGAGACGAACACCGGGGAGCTGTTTTTT
CGSGETNTGELFF
>TRBD2|NA|TRBJ2-7|TRBV5-4
TGTGCCAGCAGCTGGGGACTAGGGAGCGAGCAGTACTTC
CASSWGLGSEQYF
>TRBD2|NA|TRBJ2-3|TRBV6-6
TGTGCCAGCAGCCCCTGGGGCGGGAGCATGGTAGATACGCAGTATTTT
CASSPWGGSMVDTQYF
>NA|once|TRBJ2-3|TRBV5-6
TGTGCCAGCAGCTCTAGGATCCCCACAGATACGCAGTATTTT
CASSSRIPTDTQYF
>NA|NA|TRBJ1-1|TRBV16
TGTGCCAGCAGCGACTTTCCGGGGAACACTGAAGCTTTCTTT
CASSDFPGNTEAFF
>TRBD2|NA|TRBJ2-7|TRBV5-1
TGCGCCAGCAGCGCCACGGGAGGCTCCTACGAGCAGTACTTC
CASSATGGSYEQYF
>TRBD2|NA|TRBJ2-7|TRBV13
TGTGCCAGCCGTCCTGCTAGCGGGGGCGAGCAGTACTTC
CASRPASGGEQYF
>NA|NA|TRBJ1-6|TRBV7-7
TGTGCCAGCGCACTAGACTTGGTCTCACCCCTCCACTTT
CASALDLVSPLHF
>TRBD2|few|TRBJ2-7|TRBV6-4
TGTGCCAGCAGTGAAACTAGCGGGAGCCTAAGCGAGCAGTACTTC
CASSETSGSLSEQYF
>TRBD1|NA|TRBJ1-2|TRBV5-4
TGTGCCAGCAGCCGGACCGGGACAGGGGATGGCTACACCTTC
CASSRTGTGDGYTF
>NA|NA|TRBJ1-1|TRBV27
TGTGCCAGCAGTCCCTCAGGGAACACTGAAGCTTTCTTT
CASSPSGNTEAFF
>TRBD2|NA|TRBJ2-1|TRBV9
TGTGCCAGCAGCCTCACTAGCGGGGTTGGTAATGAGCAGTTCTTC
CASSLTSGVGNEQFF